This note documents a single T cell receptor (beta chain) sequence. Its target is unknown. With V trimmed by 4 bases and J by 3 bases, 8 bases remained unmatched. Germline V gives CDR1 SEHNR, CDR2 FQNEAQ (reference sequence). This CDR3 has 16 amino acids. The sample comes from a study of cytomegalovirus exposure and HLA in healthy donors. Study-level findings and limits: In a later analysis, at a false discovery rate of 0.05, roughly 17,000 TCR beta sequences matched HLA alleles.

Primers included in the PCR were 60 Vbeta and 13 Jbeta primers. Assay used: immunoSEQ multiplex PCR; TCRdb lists only in-frame clones, some missing. This table has 70,000 to 100,000 clones, over 75% appearing once. This sequence was found in a man aged 18-30 years in good health and CMV-seronegative. The V gene is TRBV7-9, the J gene TRBJ2-7; TRBD2 matches at 11 bases. Sequenced material: PBMCs. CDR3 nucleotides: TGTGCCAGCAGCTCGTTCACTAGCGGGGGACACTACGAGCAGTACTTC. Its translation: CASSSFTSGGHYEQYF. The variable domain in full, completed from reference TRBV7-9 and TRBJ2-7, reads DTGVSQNPRHKITKRGQNVTFRCDPISEHNRLYWYRQTLGQGPEFLTYFQNEAQLEKSRLLSDRFSAERPKGSFSTLEIQRTEQGDSAMYLCASSSFTSGGHYEQYFGPGTRLTVT.